This TCR beta chain emerged from a study of T-cell reconstitution after alpha-beta-depleted transplantation in children. A library of TCRbeta sequences, prepared with unique molecular identifiers, was generated. TCRdb fed the PCR reads into MiXCR, producing one record per CDR3 protein. The data contain approximately 400,000 distinct CDR3 sequences, roughly 11% of them seen just once; the ten biggest clones take up roughly 6%. Germline V CDR1 and CDR2: SGHRS, YFSETQ. Trimming removed 3 bases from V and 1 base from J, with 13 bases in between. The length of the CDR3 is 15 residues. The sequences come from PBMCs from the stem cell graft donor, collected from the stem cell graft. V gene TRBV5-1 combines with J gene TRBJ2-5, with D perhaps given as TRBD1 or TRBD2 (5 bases each). The sequence was collected from a human donor who donated a stem cell graft to a child with acute myeloid leukemia. The CDR3 nucleotides are TGCGCCAGCAGCTACGGGACGACCCTCCAAGAGACCCAGTACTTC. This translates into CASSYGTTLQETQYF.